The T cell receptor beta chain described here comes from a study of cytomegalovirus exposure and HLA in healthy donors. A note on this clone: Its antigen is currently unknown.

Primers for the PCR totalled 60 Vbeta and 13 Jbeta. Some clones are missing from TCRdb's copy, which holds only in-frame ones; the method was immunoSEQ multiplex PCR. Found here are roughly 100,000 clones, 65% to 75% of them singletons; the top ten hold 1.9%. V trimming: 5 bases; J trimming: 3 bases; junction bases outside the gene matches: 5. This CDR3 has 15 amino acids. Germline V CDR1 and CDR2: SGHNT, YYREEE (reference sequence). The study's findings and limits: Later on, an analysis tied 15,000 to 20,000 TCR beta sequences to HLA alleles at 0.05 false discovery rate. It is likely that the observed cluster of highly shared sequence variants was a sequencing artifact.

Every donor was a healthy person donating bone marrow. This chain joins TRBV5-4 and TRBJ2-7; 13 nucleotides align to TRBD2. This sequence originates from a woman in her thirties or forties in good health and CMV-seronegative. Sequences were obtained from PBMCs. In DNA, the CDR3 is TGTGCCAGCAGGCCTGGGACTAGCGGGAACTACGAGCAGTACTTC. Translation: CASRPGTSGNYEQYF.